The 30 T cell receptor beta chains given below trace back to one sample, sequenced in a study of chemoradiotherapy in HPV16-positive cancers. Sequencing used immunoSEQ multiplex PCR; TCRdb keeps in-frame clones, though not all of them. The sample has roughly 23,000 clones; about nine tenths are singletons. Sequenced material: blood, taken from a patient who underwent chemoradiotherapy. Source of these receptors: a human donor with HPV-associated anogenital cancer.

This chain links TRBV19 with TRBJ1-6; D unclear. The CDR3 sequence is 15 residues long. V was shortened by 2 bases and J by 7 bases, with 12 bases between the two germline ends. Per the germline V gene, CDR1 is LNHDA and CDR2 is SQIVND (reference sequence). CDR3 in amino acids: CASSITEPLNSPLHF. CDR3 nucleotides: TGTGCCAGTAGTATAACCGAACCCTTGAATTCACCCCTCCACTTT.

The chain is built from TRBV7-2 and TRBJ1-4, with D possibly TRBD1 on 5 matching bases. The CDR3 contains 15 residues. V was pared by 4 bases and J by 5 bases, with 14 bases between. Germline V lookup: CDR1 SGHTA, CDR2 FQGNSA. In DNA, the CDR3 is TGTGCCAGCAGCTGGGACGTAAGGAAAAATGAAAAACTGTTTTTT. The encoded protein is CASSWDVRKNEKLFF.

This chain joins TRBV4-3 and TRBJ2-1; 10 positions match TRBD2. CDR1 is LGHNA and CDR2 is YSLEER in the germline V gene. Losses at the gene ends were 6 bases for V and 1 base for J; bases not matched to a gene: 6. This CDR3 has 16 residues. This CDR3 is CASRGERGGSYNEQFF. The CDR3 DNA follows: TGCGCCAGCAGGGGAGAGCGGGGGGGATCCTACAATGAGCAGTTCTTC.

This chain's CDR3 is CASSLALANEQFF. CDR3 DNA: TGTGCCAGCAGCTTAGCCCTAGCGAATGAGCAGTTCTTC. The chain employs TRBV7-2 and TRBJ2-1, with D perhaps TRBD2 (6 bases). Germline V CDR1 and CDR2: SGHTA, FQGNSA. V was pared by 0 bases and J by 7 bases, with 7 bases between. This CDR3 contains 13 residues.

The CDR3 coding sequence is TGTGCCAGCAGCACCGGGACAGGGGTTTTTGATGAGCAGTTCTTC. Translated: CASSTGTGVFDEQFF. The chain links TRBV11-3 to TRBJ2-1, with 10 bases that match TRBD1. CDR3 length: 15 residues. Germline V CDR1 and CDR2: SGHNT, YENEEA. With V trimmed by 5 bases and J by 8 bases, 9 bases remained unmatched. Based on the CDR3 plus reference TRBV11-3 and TRBJ2-1, the full variable domain is EAGVVQSPRYKIIEKKQPVAFWCNPISGHNTLYWYLQNLGQGPELLIRYENEEAVDDSQLPKDRFSAERLKGVDSTLKIQPAELGDSAVYLCASSTGTGVFDEQFFGPGTRLTVL.

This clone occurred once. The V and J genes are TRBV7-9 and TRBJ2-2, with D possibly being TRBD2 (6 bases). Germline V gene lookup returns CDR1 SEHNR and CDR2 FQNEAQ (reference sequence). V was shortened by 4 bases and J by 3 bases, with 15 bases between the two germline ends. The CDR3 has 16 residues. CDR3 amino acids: CASSSPARGYTGELFF. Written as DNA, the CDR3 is TGTGCCAGCAGCTCCCCAGCGCGGGGTTACACCGGGGAGCTGTTTTTT. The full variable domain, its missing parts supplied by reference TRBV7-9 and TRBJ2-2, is DTGVSQNPRHKITKRGQNVTFRCDPISEHNRLYWYRQTLGQGPEFLTYFQNEAQLEKSRLLSDRFSAERPKGSFSTLEIQRTEQGDSAMYLCASSSPARGYTGELFFGEGSRLTVL.

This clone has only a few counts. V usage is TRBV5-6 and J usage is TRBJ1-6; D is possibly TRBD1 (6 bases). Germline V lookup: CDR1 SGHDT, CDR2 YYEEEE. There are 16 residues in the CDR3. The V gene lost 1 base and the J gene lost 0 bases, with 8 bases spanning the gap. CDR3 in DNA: TGTGCCAGCAGCTTGACAGGGAGCTCCTATAATTCACCCCTCCACTTT. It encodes CASSLTGSSYNSPLHF.

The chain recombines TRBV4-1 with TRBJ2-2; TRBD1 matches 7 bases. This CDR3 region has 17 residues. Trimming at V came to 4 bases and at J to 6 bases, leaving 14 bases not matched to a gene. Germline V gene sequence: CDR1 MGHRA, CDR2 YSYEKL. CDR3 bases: TGCGCCAGCAGCCTTACACGGACAGGACTCCCGGCCGGGGAGCTGTTTTTT. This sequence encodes CASSLTRTGLPAGELFF.

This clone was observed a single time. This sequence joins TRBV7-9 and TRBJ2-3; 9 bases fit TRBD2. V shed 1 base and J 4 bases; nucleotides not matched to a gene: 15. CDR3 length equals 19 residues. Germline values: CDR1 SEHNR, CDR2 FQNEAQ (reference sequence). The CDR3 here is CASSLVWSTSGRGADTQYF. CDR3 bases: TGTGCCAGCAGCTTAGTTTGGTCGACTAGCGGACGAGGGGCAGATACGCAGTATTTT.

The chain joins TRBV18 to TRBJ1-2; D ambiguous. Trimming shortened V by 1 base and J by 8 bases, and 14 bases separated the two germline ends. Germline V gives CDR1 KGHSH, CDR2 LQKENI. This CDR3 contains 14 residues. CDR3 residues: CASSPQPLIRGYTF. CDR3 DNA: TGTGCCAGCTCACCACAGCCTCTTATCAGAGGCTACACCTTC.

CDR3 bases: TGTGCCAGCAGCTTAGTTGCGCTAGCGCCAGATACGCAGTATTTT. Its protein is CASSLVALAPDTQYF. The rearrangement links TRBV7-2 to TRBJ2-3; tentatively, D is TRBD2 (6 bases). Trimming stripped 1 base from V and 4 bases from J, with 12 bases between. The CDR3 contains 15 residues. CDR1 is SGHTA and CDR2 is FQGNSA in the germline V gene.

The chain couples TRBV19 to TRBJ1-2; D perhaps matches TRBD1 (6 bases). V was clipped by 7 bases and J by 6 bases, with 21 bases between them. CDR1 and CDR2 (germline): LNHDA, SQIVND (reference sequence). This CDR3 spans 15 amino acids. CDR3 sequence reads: CASKRGVARSHGYTF. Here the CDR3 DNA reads TGTGCCAGTAAGAGGGGGGTGGCCCGTTCGCATGGCTACACCTTC.

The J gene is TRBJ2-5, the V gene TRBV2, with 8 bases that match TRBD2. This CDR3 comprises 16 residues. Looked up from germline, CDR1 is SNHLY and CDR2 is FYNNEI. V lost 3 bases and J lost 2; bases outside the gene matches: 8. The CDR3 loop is CASSDGTSGAQETQYF. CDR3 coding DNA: TGTGCCAGCAGTGACGGAACTAGCGGAGCACAAGAGACCCAGTACTTC.

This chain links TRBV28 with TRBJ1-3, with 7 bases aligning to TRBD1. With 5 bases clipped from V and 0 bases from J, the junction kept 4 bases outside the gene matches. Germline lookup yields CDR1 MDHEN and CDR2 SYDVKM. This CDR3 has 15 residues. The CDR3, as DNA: TGTGCCAGCAGTCAAGGGGGCCTCTCTGGAAACACCATATATTTT. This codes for CASSQGGLSGNTIYF.

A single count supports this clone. The CDR3: CASTGLEVYNEQFF. The CDR3, as DNA: TGTGCCAGCACCGGACTCGAAGTATACAATGAGCAGTTCTTC. The chain links TRBV5-6 to TRBJ2-1; weak D call: TRBD2 (5 bases). The germline V gene has CDR1 SGHDT and CDR2 YYEEEE. Trimming cost V 6 bases and J 4 bases, with 14 bases left between them. The CDR3 spans 14 residues.

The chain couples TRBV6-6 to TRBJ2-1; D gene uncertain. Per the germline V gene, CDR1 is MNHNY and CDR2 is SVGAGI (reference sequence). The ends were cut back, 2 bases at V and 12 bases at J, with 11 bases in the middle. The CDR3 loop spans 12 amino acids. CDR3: CASSYSQVGQFF. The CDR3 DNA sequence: TGTGCCAGCAGTTACAGTCAGGTGGGGCAGTTCTTC.

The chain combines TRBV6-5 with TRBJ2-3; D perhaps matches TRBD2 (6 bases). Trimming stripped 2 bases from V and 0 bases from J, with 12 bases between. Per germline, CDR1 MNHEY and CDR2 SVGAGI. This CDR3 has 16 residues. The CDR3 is CASSYERASSTDTQYF. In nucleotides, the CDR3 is TGTGCCAGCAGTTACGAGCGGGCATCCAGCACAGATACGCAGTATTTT.

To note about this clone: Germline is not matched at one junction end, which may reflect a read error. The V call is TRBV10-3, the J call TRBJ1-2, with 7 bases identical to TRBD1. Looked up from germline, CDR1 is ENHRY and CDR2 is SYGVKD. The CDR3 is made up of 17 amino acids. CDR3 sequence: CASSYGAPGTANYGYTF. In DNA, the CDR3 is TGTGCCAGCAGTTACGGGGCTCCCGGGACAGCTAACTATGGCTACACCTTC.

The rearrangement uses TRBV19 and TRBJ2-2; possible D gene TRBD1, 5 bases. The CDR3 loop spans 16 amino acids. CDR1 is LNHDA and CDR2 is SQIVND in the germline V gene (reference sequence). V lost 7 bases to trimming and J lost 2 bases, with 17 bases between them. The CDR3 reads CASISSRTLNTGELFF. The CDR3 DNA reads TGTGCCAGTATCTCCAGCCGGACACTCAACACCGGGGAGCTGTTTTTT. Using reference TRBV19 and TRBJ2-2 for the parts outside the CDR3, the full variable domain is DGGITQSPKYLFRKEGQNVTLSCEQNLNHDAMYWYRQDPGQGLRLIYYSQIVNDFQKGDIAEGYSVSREKKESFPLTVTSAQKNPTAFYLCASISSRTLNTGELFFGEGSRLTVL.

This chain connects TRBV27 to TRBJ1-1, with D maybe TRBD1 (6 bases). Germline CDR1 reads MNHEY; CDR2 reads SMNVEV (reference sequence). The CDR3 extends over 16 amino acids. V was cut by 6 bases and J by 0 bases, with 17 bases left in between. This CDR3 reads CASSPHFRGVNTEAFF. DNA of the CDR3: TGTGCCAGCAGCCCCCACTTTAGGGGGGTGAACACTGAAGCTTTCTTT.

CDR3 residues: CASSVSFRGGELFF. The DNA for the CDR3 is TGTGCCAGCAGCGTGTCCTTCCGGGGCGGGGAGCTGTTTTTT. The rearrangement uses TRBV9 and TRBJ2-2, with a weak D call TRBD2 (5 bases). In germline, CDR1 is SGDLS, CDR2 YYNGEE. CDR3 length: 14 residues. Trimming stripped 2 bases from V and 7 bases from J, with 12 bases between.

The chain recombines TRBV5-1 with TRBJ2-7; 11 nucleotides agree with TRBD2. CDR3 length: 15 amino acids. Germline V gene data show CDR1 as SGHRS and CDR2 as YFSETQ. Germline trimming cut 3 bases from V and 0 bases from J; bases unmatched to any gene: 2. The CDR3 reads CASSSGLAGSYEQYF. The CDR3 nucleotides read TGCGCCAGCAGCTCAGGACTAGCGGGCTCCTACGAGCAGTACTTC.

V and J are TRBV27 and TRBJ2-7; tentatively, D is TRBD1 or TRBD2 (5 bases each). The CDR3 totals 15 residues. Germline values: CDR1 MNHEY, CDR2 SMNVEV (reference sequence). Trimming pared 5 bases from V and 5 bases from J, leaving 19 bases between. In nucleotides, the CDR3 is TGTGCCAGCAGTCCCCGGGACGGTTGGGCCCACGAGCAGTACTTC. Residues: CASSPRDGWAHEQYF.

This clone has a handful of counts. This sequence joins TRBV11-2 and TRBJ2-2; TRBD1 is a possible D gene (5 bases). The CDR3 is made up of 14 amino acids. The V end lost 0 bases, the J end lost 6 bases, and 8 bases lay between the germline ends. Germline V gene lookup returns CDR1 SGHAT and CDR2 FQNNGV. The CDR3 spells CASSLEVGPGELFF. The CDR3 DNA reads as TGTGCCAGCAGCTTAGAGGTGGGGCCCGGGGAGCTGTTTTTT.

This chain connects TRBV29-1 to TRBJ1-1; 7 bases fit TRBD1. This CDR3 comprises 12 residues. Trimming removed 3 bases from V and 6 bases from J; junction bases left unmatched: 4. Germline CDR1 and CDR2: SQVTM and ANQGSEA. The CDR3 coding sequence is TGCAGCGTTGAGACGCAGGGGGCTGAAGCTTTCTTT. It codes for CSVETQGAEAFF.

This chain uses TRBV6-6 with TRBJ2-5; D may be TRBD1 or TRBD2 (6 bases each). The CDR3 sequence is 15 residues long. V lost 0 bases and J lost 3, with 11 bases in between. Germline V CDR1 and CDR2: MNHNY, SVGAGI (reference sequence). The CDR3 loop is CASSYSKGGKETQYF. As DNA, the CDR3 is TGTGCCAGCAGTTACTCGAAAGGGGGGAAAGAGACCCAGTACTTC.

The CDR3 DNA reads as TGTGCCAGCAGCTTGGGGCCGGGAGCGAACACCGGGGAGCTGTTTTTT. It is translated as CASSLGPGANTGELFF. The chain employs TRBV5-6 and TRBJ2-2, with D possibly TRBD2 on 6 matching bases. Germline loops: CDR1 SGHDT, CDR2 YYEEEE. V gave up 0 bases and J gave up 0 bases, with 9 bases separating them. CDR3 length: 16 amino acids.

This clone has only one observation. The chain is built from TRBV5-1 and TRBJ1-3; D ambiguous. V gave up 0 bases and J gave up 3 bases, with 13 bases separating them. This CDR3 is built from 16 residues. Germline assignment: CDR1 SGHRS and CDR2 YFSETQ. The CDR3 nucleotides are TGCGCCAGCAGCTTGGCCAGCAGCTCAGGTGGAAACACCATATATTTT. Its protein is CASSLASSSGGNTIYF.

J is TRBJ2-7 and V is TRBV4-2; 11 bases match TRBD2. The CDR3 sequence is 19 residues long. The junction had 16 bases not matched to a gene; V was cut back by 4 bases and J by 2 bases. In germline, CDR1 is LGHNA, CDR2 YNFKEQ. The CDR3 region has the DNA TGTGCCAGCAGCCCCACGATCCAGGCTAGCGGGAGGTACACCTACGAGCAGTACTTC. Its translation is CASSPTIQASGRYTYEQYF.

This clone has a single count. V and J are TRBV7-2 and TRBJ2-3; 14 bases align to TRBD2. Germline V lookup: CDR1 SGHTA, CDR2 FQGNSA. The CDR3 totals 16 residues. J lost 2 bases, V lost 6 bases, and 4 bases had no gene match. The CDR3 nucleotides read TGTGCCAGCAGAGGACTAGCGGGGGGAATCACAGATACGCAGTATTTT. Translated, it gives CASRGLAGGITDTQYF. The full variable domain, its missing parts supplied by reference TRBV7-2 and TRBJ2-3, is GAGVSQSPSNKVTEKGKDVELRCDPISGHTALYWYRQSLGQGLEFLIYFQGNSAPDKSGLPSDRFSAERTGGSVSTLTIQRTQQEDSAVYLCASRGLAGGITDTQYFGPGTRLTVL.